These 27 T cell receptor beta chains were sequenced from one sample in a study of CD8 T cells in ankylosing spondylitis. Using its own MiXCR run on the 5' RACE reads, TCRdb lists one record per CDR3 protein. The sample records 250,000 or so distinct CDR3 sequences, about 10% being singletons. The sample comprised blood, either unsorted or a sorted T cell fraction (not recorded which). The source is a male donor with ankylosing spondylitis or in good health (not recorded which).

This clonotype was detected many times. This chain connects TRBV5-1 to TRBJ1-2; 11 bases match TRBD1. V gave up 4 bases and J gave up 5 bases; unmatched junction bases: 10. The CDR3 length is 16 residues. The germline V gene encodes CDR1 SGHRS and CDR2 YFSETQ. The CDR3 nucleotides are TGCGCCAGCAGCCCGGACAGGGGGCTTAATAGTTATGGCTACACCTTC. Protein product: CASSPDRGLNSYGYTF.

This clonotype was counted at least ten times. The chain recombines TRBV12-3 or TRBV12-4 with TRBJ2-3; a weak D match, TRBD2 (7 bases). The V and J ends lost 6 bases and 6 bases respectively, with 19 bases between them. There are 15 residues in the CDR3. This chain's CDR3 is CASRRTPGGADTQYF. DNA of the CDR3: TGTGCCAGCAGACGAACCCCGGGGGGCGCGGATACGCAGTATTTT.

This clonotype was counted at least ten times. V is TRBV6-5 and J is TRBJ2-7, with 8 bases that match TRBD1. Germline trimming cut 0 bases from V and 5 bases from J; bases unmatched to any gene: 6. This CDR3 has 15 amino acids. Germline V lookup: CDR1 MNHEY, CDR2 SVGAGI. The CDR3 sequence: CASSYSSDRGNEQYF. In DNA form, the CDR3 reads TGTGCCAGCAGTTACTCGAGCGACAGGGGCAACGAGCAGTACTTC.

The table lists this clonotype with many counts. V is TRBV14 and J is TRBJ2-5, with D perhaps TRBD2 (6 bases). The CDR3 runs 14 residues. V shed 0 bases and J shed 5 bases, with 10 bases lying between them. CDR1 and CDR2 from the germline V gene are SGHDN and FVKESK. CDR3 DNA: TGTGCCAGCAGCCAAGAGGAGGGCGGGGAGACCCAGTACTTC. Its translation: CASSQEEGGETQYF.

The chain links TRBV2 to TRBJ1-1; possibly TRBD1 for D (6 bases). V lost 5 bases to trimming and J lost 10 bases, with 17 bases between them. Germline V CDR1 and CDR2: SNHLY, FYNNEI. The CDR3 is made up of 13 amino acids. DNA for the CDR3: TGTGCCAGCAGTCCTCTACAGGGCGAAGGAGCTTTCTTT. As protein: CASSPLQGEGAFF.

This clonotype was seen a few times. This rearrangement joins TRBV6-4 to TRBJ2-2; 10 nucleotides agree with TRBD1. Germline assignment: CDR1 MRHNA and CDR2 SNTAGT. J gave up 4 bases and V 4 bases, and 3 bases lay outside the gene matches. The CDR3 is made up of 15 amino acids. The CDR3 loop is CASSVGQGITGELFF. In nucleotides, the CDR3 is TGTGCCAGCAGTGTGGGACAGGGGATCACCGGGGAGCTGTTTTTT.

This clonotype was observed a few times. V is TRBV7-9 and J is TRBJ1-2; no clear D gene. The CDR3 has 15 residues. V dropped 0 bases and J dropped 2 bases, with 10 bases sitting between them. CDR1 and CDR2 (germline): SEHNR, FQNEAQ (reference sequence). CDR3 nucleotide sequence: TGTGCCAGCAGCTTAGCGGCCGGACTAAACTATGGCTACACCTTC. It encodes CASSLAAGLNYGYTF.

This clonotype was seen many times. This sequence joins TRBV12-3 or TRBV12-4 and TRBJ1-2; TRBD1 agrees at 7 bases. The CDR3 runs to 13 residues. The ends lost 8 bases at V and 5 bases at J; junction bases unmatched: 8. This CDR3 is CASARDSQYGYTF. The CDR3, as DNA: TGTGCCAGCGCCCGGGACAGCCAATATGGCTACACCTTC.

As for this clonotype: A read error may be the cause here, since a much bigger clone is one base away. The chain couples TRBV6-5 to TRBJ2-1; tentatively, D is TRBD1 or TRBD2 (5 bases each). The CDR3 has 13 amino acids. Trimming shortened V by 2 bases and J by 7 bases, and 9 bases separated the two germline ends. The germline V gene encodes CDR1 MNHEY and CDR2 SVGAGI. The DNA for the CDR3 is TGTGCCAGCAGTTACCTGGGGGTAAATGAGCAGTTCTTC. It yields the protein CASSYLGVNEQFF.

To note about this clonotype: The junction shows a germline mismatch at one end, possibly a read error. The chain joins TRBV29-1 to TRBJ2-1; TRBD2 aligns across 8 bases. Germline lookup yields CDR1 SQVTM and CDR2 ANQGSEA. This CDR3 has 18 residues. CDR3 protein: CSVGGNILTSGRYKEQFF. The DNA of the CDR3 is TGCAGCGTCGGAGGGAACATTCTAACTAGCGGCAGGTACAAGGAGCAGTTCTTC.

In its sample, this clonotype was seen many times. The rearrangement links TRBV6-5 to TRBJ2-1, with D perhaps TRBD1 or TRBD2 (5 bases each). The V gene lost 8 bases and the J gene lost 8 bases, with 13 bases spanning the gap. The CDR3 is made up of 12 amino acids. Germline values: CDR1 MNHEY, CDR2 SVGAGI. CDR3 amino acids: CASGTQPYEQFF. In nucleotides, the CDR3 is TGTGCCAGCGGGACCCAACCCTATGAGCAGTTCTTC.

This clonotype was recorded at least ten times. J is TRBJ2-1 and V is TRBV3-1; TRBD1 aligns across 9 bases. With V trimmed by 1 base and J by 9 bases, 7 bases remained unmatched. CDR3 length: 15 residues. CDR1 LGHDT and CDR2 YNNKEL come from the germline V gene (reference sequence). Here the CDR3 reads CASSQARDRVSEQFF. The CDR3 coding sequence is TGTGCCAGCAGCCAAGCAAGGGACAGGGTCAGTGAGCAGTTCTTC.

This clonotype was counted at least ten times. The V and J genes are TRBV20-1 and TRBJ2-2; TRBD1 matches 8 bases. V lost 0 bases to trimming and J lost 3 bases; unmatched junction nucleotides: 6. Germline CDR1 reads DFQATT; CDR2 reads SNEGSKA (reference sequence). This CDR3 region has 16 residues. The CDR3 region has the DNA TGCAGTGCTAGAGACCCCTACAGGGGGGACACCGGGGAGCTGTTTTTT. This gives the protein CSARDPYRGDTGELFF.

There are a few counts of this clonotype. The rearrangement joins TRBV7-9 to TRBJ1-6; no clear D gene. Trimming stripped 3 bases from V and 8 bases from J, with 5 bases between. The CDR3 runs 12 residues. Germline-derived CDR1 and CDR2 are SEHNR and FQNEAQ (reference sequence). Here the CDR3 DNA reads TGTGCCAGCAGCTTCGGGGATTCACCCCTCCACTTT. Its protein product is CASSFGDSPLHF.

This clonotype was seen many times. V is TRBV3-1 and J is TRBJ2-2; the D is unclear. V gave up 10 bases and J gave up 7 bases, with 10 bases separating them. CDR1 and CDR2 from the germline V gene are LGHDT and YNNKEL (reference sequence). The CDR3 loop spans 11 amino acids. The CDR3 protein is CATKASGELFF. The CDR3 coding sequence is TGTGCCACCAAGGCGAGCGGGGAGCTGTTTTTT.

This clonotype was picked up many times. V is TRBV29-1 and J is TRBJ2-7; D might be TRBD2 (6 bases). Trimming pared 7 bases from V and 7 bases from J, leaving 14 bases between. There are 11 residues in the CDR3. Per the germline V gene, CDR1 is SQVTM and CDR2 is ANQGSEA. DNA for the CDR3: TGCAGCGCCGGGAGCCAGGGAGAGCAGTACTTC. It codes for CSAGSQGEQYF.

This clonotype showed up many times. The chain joins TRBV6-5 to TRBJ2-1; 12 nucleotides align to TRBD2. The CDR3 spans 17 residues. V shed 2 bases and J 8 bases; nucleotides not matched to a gene: 10. CDR1 and CDR2 from the germline V gene are MNHEY and SVGAGI. The DNA of the CDR3 is TGTGCCAGCAGTTACCGTCCAGGACTAGCGGGGAGCGATGAGCAGTTCTTC. Translation gives CASSYRPGLAGSDEQFF.

This clonotype appeared many times. The rearrangement links TRBV20-1 to TRBJ2-1; no clear D. V shed 4 bases and J shed 8 bases, with 21 bases lying between them. Germline values: CDR1 DFQATT, CDR2 SNEGSKA (reference sequence). This CDR3 spans 15 amino acids. As DNA, the CDR3 is TGCAGTGCTACACCGGACCAGTCAACTTGGTATGAGCAGTTCTTC. It encodes CSATPDQSTWYEQFF.

CDR3 sequence (DNA): TGTGCCAGCAGCTTATGGGGTTCGATGCAGGAGACCCAGTACTTC. Its protein is CASSLWGSMQETQYF. The J gene is TRBJ2-5, the V gene TRBV11-3; D remains unclear. The CDR3 length is 15 residues. V dropped 2 bases and J dropped 5 bases, with 15 bases sitting between them. CDR1 SGHNT and CDR2 YENEEA come from the germline V gene. The variable domain in full, completed from reference TRBV11-3 and TRBJ2-5, reads EAGVVQSPRYKIIEKKQPVAFWCNPISGHNTLYWYLQNLGQGPELLIRYENEEAVDDSQLPKDRFSAERLKGVDSTLKIQPAELGDSAVYLCASSLWGSMQETQYFGPGTRLLVL.

This clonotype was detected many times. The CDR3 nucleotides are TGTGCCACCAGTGACTCGGGACAGGGGGCGACCGGGGAGCTGTTTTTT. Residues: CATSDSGQGATGELFF. J is TRBJ2-2 and V is TRBV24-1; 12 bases map to TRBD1. The CDR3 is 16 residues long. Unmatched junction bases numbered 4, after V lost 4 bases and J lost 5 bases. Germline V gene data show CDR1 as KGHDR and CDR2 as SFDVKD.

Ten or more counts support this clonotype. The V call is TRBV29-1, the J call TRBJ1-5; 10 nucleotides agree with TRBD1. Germline V gene sequence: CDR1 SQVTM, CDR2 ANQGSEA. The V and J ends lost 5 bases and 8 bases, in that order; junction bases with no gene match: 6. The CDR3 has 13 residues. CDR3 coding DNA: TGCAGCGTTCTTAGAGGACAGGGGGAGCCCCAGCATTTT. Its protein product is CSVLRGQGEPQHF.

About this clonotype: It may be a read error: a sequence one base away is much more abundant. The rearrangement joins TRBV7-9 to TRBJ2-3, with D unresolved. The CDR3 spans 14 residues. Germline lookup yields CDR1 SEHNR and CDR2 FQNEAQ (reference sequence). CDR3 loop: CAGSFPGIRDTQYF. The CDR3 bases are TGTGCCGGCAGCTTCCCCGGAATCAGGGATACGCAGTATTTT. Complete variable domain (other parts from reference TRBV7-9 and TRBJ2-3): DTGVSQNPRHKITKRGQNVTFRCDPISEHNRLYWYRQTLGQGPEFLTYFQNEAQLEKSRLLSDRFSAERPKGSFSTLEIQRTEQGDSAMYLCAGSFPGIRDTQYFGPGTRLTVL.

In this sample, this clonotype turned up many times. The V call is TRBV30, the J call TRBJ2-7, with D tentatively TRBD1 (6 bases). This CDR3 has 12 amino acids. Between the trimmed V and J ends, which lost 3 bases and 3 bases, there was a span of 9 bases. Germline CDR1 is GTSNPN and CDR2 is SVGIG (reference sequence). CDR3 sequence: CAWRVDSYEQYF. The CDR3 region has the DNA TGTGCCTGGAGAGTGGACAGCTACGAGCAGTACTTC.

This clonotype was observed at least ten times. V usage is TRBV20-1 and J usage is TRBJ2-5; D might be TRBD1 or TRBD2, each matching 5 bases. Trimming removed 7 bases at V and 1 base at J, with 13 bases between. Germline CDR1 DFQATT, CDR2 SNEGSKA (reference sequence). The CDR3 totals 13 residues. The DNA of the CDR3 is TGCAGTGGAAAGTCCGGGGCCCAAGAGACCCAGTACTTC. Protein product: CSGKSGAQETQYF.

This clonotype was observed at least ten times. The chain couples TRBV12-3 or TRBV12-4 to TRBJ1-2; D is undetermined. CDR3 length: 12 amino acids. The germline V and J ends were trimmed by 3 bases and 0 bases, with 2 bases remaining between them. DNA for the CDR3: TGTGCCAGCAGTTTTACTAACTATGGCTACACCTTC. It encodes CASSFTNYGYTF.

This clonotype came up many times. This chain connects TRBV4-2 to TRBJ2-3; possibly TRBD2 for D (5 bases). In germline, CDR1 is LGHNA, CDR2 YNFKEQ. Trimming took 4 bases from V and 4 from J, leaving 18 bases between them. The CDR3 sequence is 16 residues long. The CDR3: CASSPGAVAEPDTQYF. In nucleotides, the CDR3 is TGTGCCAGCAGCCCAGGAGCGGTAGCCGAGCCAGATACGCAGTATTTT.

This clonotype was counted many times. This sequence joins TRBV5-1 and TRBJ2-7, with 11 bases lining up with TRBD1. CDR1 and CDR2 from the germline V gene are SGHRS and YFSETQ. The CDR3 is 15 residues long. The V gene end was trimmed by 3 bases and the J gene end by 3 bases; junction bases not matched to a gene: 5. CDR3 nucleotides: TGCGCCAGCAGCTCCGGACAGGGGGCCCTCTACGAGCAGTACTTC. Its translation is CASSSGQGALYEQYF. The full variable domain, in which reference TRBV5-1 and TRBJ2-7 provide the parts outside the CDR3, is KAGVTQTPRYLIKTRGQQVTLSCSPISGHRSVSWYQQTPGQGLQFLFEYFSETQRNKGNFPGRFSGRQFSNSRSEMNVSTLELGDSALYLCASSSGQGALYEQYFGPGTRLTVT.